This TCR beta chain appears in the sequencing data of a study of blood T cell repertoires in COVID-19 (dated by TCRdb to 2018 to 2021). Looking at the study overall: The collaborator samples originated in the United States, Italy and Spain and spanned the acute and convalescent phases of COVID-19. The prospective study material was composed of cDNA or gDNA derived from T cells, B-cell-depleted T cells, or PBMCs. Subjects who had been exposed to COVID-19, were actively infected with it, or had recovered from it provided the deeply sampled blood TCRbeta repertoires that made up the dataset. The repertoires were released in a freely available public database intended as a resource for research on the immune response to SARS-CoV-2. The samples were drawn from the first 160 participants of the ongoing ImmuneRACE study and from 950 to 1,500 subjects provided by 6 global collaborators. The sample metadata nearly always contained a de-identified subject ID, COVID-19 status, age in years and sex. HLA class I and class II types, where available, came from metadata supplied by the sample provider rather than from assay-based typing.

Broad study findings and their caveats: Clinical and demographic metadata were provided uncurated, with the amount varying by source and participant.

As for this clone: There is no known antigen for this receptor. Base qualities are missing; no much larger clone stands one base away.

The V and J ends are trimmed by 8 bases and 5 bases, leaving 17 bases between them. The germline V gene sets CDR1 to MNHEY and CDR2 to SVGAGI. The CDR3 numbers 14 residues from cysteine through phenylalanine. CDR3 DNA is the only sequence kept; it has 42 bases, read in frame from the first base. Whole blood was collected in K2EDTA tubes by collaborating institutions according to the institutions' own protocols. Collaborator samples were shipped for TCRbeta analysis as frozen whole blood, isolated PBMCs, or DNA extracted from either sample type. TCRbeta CDR3 regions were amplified from genomic DNA by means of the immunoSEQ Assay, a bias-controlled multiplex PCR. Per the authors' processing: The number of nucleated cells in each sample was estimated from the amplification of reference gene primers within the assay. Sequence reads were collapsed and filtered to measure the absolute abundance of every unique TCRbeta CDR3 rearrangement. For each sample, productive Simpson clonality was calculated as the square root of Simpson's diversity index over productive rearrangements. TCRdb provides this immuneACCESS table in a form limited to in-frame rearrangements. Some clones are lacking; in checked studies, under half of them reflect an unresolved V gene, and why the rest are absent is not known. The V and J calls and clone size were taken over from that table, and D and trimming were inferred from the DNA. For this sample the table gives around 100,000 clones, of which approximately 84% were detected only once. Under 9.5% of the sample belongs to the ten largest clones.

The chain is assembled from TRBV6-5 and TRBJ2-3; the D gene is perhaps TRBD2, from 7 matching bases. The sample was peripheral blood. This TCR came from a woman between 40 and 50 years old with acute or convalescent COVID-19. The DNA sequence is as follows: TGTGCCAGCCGATCATCGGGGGGCCAAGATACGCAGTATTTT. This gives the protein CASRSSGGQDTQYF.